Each of the 5 T cell receptor beta chains below was sequenced from the same sample in a study of T cells in Graves' hyperthyroidism and ophthalmopathy. Using RNA transcripts as the source, TCR beta CDR3 regions were amplified. With the HTBI primer set, the TCR CDR3 went through a first round of RT-PCR. TCRdb reprocessed the multiplex PCR reads with MiXCR, giving one entry per CDR3 protein. The table has hundreds of thousands of distinct CDR3 sequences, 15% to 20% seen once. Sequencing input: blood. These receptors originate from a woman younger than 45 with Graves' hyperthyroidism.

The chain combines TRBV3-1 with TRBJ2-3, with TRBD2 as a possible D gene (5 bases). V was cut by 2 bases and J by 3 bases, with 9 bases left in between. Germline V gene sequence: CDR1 LGHDT, CDR2 YNNKEL (reference sequence). This CDR3 is 14 amino acids long. The CDR3 reads CASSQPRGTDTQYF. The CDR3 nucleotides are TGTGCCAGCAGCCAACCTCGGGGAACAGATACGCAGTATTTT.

At least ten counts were recorded for this clonotype. The chain uses TRBV7-9 and TRBJ1-2, with 7 nucleotides matching TRBD1. Germline V gene data show CDR1 as SEHNR and CDR2 as FQNEAQ (reference sequence). The CDR3 has 16 residues. V was pared by 1 base and J by 7 bases, with 12 bases of the junction left unmatched. The CDR3 DNA sequence: TGTGCCAGCAGCTTAGATTCAGGGGGAATTATTCGTGGCTACACCTTC. Translating it yields CASSLDSGGIIRGYTF.

This clonotype was seen ten or more times. CDR3 sequence (DNA): TGTGCCAGCAGTTCCCCCTATCTGGACAGGTTGGCGGGAGCGCAACACACAGATACGCAGTATTTT. Its protein is CASSSPYLDRLAGAQHTDTQYF. The genes are TRBV25-1 and TRBJ2-3, with D perhaps matching TRBD1 or TRBD2 (7 bases each). V dropped 5 bases and J dropped 2 bases, with 35 bases sitting between them. The CDR3 extends over 22 amino acids. Germline V gives CDR1 MGHDK, CDR2 SYGVNS. The full variable domain, completed using reference TRBV25-1 and TRBJ2-3, is EADIYQTPRYLVIGTGKKITLECSQTMGHDKMYWYQQDPGMELHLIHYSYGVNSTEKGDLSSESTVSRIRTEHFPLTLESARPSHTSQYLCASSSPYLDRLAGAQHTDTQYFGPGTRLTVL.

This clonotype was recorded at least ten times. V is TRBV28 and J is TRBJ2-1; D unclear. The V and J ends lost 1 base and 4 bases respectively, with 8 bases between them. Germline V gives CDR1 MDHEN, CDR2 SYDVKM. The CDR3 runs to 14 residues. The CDR3 spells CASSLSDKYNEQFF. The CDR3 DNA reads as TGTGCCAGCAGTTTATCCGATAAATACAATGAGCAGTTCTTC. Using reference TRBV28 and TRBJ2-1 for the parts outside the CDR3, the full variable domain is DVKVTQSSRYLVKRTGEKVFLECVQDMDHENMFWYRQDPGLGLRLIYFSYDVKMKEKGDIPEGYSVSREKKERFSLILESASTNQTSMYLCASSLSDKYNEQFFGPGTRLTVL.

The rearrangement joins TRBV11-3 to TRBJ2-6; either TRBD1 or TRBD2 may supply D (5 bases each). V lost 5 bases and J lost 0, with 8 bases in between. The germline V gene has CDR1 SGHNT and CDR2 YENEEA. This CDR3 is 15 amino acids long. This CDR3 is CASSRDASGANVLTF. CDR3 coding DNA: TGTGCCAGCAGCAGGGACGCCTCTGGGGCCAACGTCCTGACTTTC.